These 24 T cell receptor beta chains originate from one sample sequenced in a study of T cell repertoires in cytomegalovirus infection. The antigens these receptors bind are not known. Each CDR3 protein is one row after TCRdb ran MiXCR on the reads. The data hold 250,000 to 300,000 distinct CDR3 sequences, with roughly 21% observed a single time. The sample here was cultured PBMCs, taken from culture after CMV antigen stimulation. The source is a human donor in good health (CMV status not recorded). Some clones in this sample may be carry-over from other donors' samples.

J is TRBJ2-4 and V is TRBV20-1; 10 positions match TRBD1. Per germline, CDR1 DFQATT and CDR2 SNEGSKA (reference sequence). The junction had 11 bases not matched to a gene; V was cut back by 5 bases and J by 7 bases. This CDR3 has 15 amino acids. The CDR3: CSARQGASTRNIQYF. The CDR3 DNA is TGCAGTGCTCGACAGGGGGCATCAACCAGGAACATTCAGTACTTC.

This rearrangement joins TRBV29-1 to TRBJ2-1; D not resolved. This CDR3 comprises 13 residues. Trimming took 2 bases from V and 0 from J, leaving 5 bases between them. Germline-derived CDR1 and CDR2 are SQVTM and ANQGSEA. This CDR3 reads CSVEMVSYNEQFF. In nucleotides, the CDR3 is TGCAGCGTTGAAATGGTCTCCTACAATGAGCAGTTCTTC.

This clonotype was recorded at least ten times. The V gene is TRBV7-2, the J gene TRBJ2-1; no reliable D call. The CDR3 totals 16 residues. Germline V gives CDR1 SGHTA, CDR2 FQGNSA. Deletions cut 5 bases from V and 0 bases from J, with 14 bases between. The CDR3, as DNA: TGTGCCAGCAGCCCTCAGGCGGATAGCTCCTACAATGAGCAGTTCTTC. Its protein product is CASSPQADSSYNEQFF.

This clonotype was observed many times. CDR3 DNA: TGTGCCAGCAGCTTATGGCAGGGGGCGCAGAGCACTGAAGCTTTCTTT. The encoded protein is CASSLWQGAQSTEAFF. This sequence joins TRBV7-2 and TRBJ1-1; 8 nucleotides align to TRBD1. CDR1 and CDR2 from the germline V gene are SGHTA and FQGNSA. The length of the CDR3 is 16 residues. After removal of 2 bases from V and 4 bases from J, the junction contained 9 bases not matched to a gene.

This clonotype has at least ten counts. V and J are TRBV7-3 and TRBJ2-1; D might be TRBD2 (6 bases). This CDR3 contains 14 residues. Germline V gene sequence: CDR1 SGHTA, CDR2 FQGTGA. V was trimmed by 5 bases and J by 8 bases, leaving 16 bases between them. CDR3 nucleotide sequence: TGTGCCAGCAGCCCTGGAGGGAGTAGCGATGAGCAGTTCTTC. Its translation: CASSPGGSSDEQFF. Complete variable domain (other parts from reference TRBV7-3 and TRBJ2-1): GAGVSQTPSNKVTEKGKYVELRCDPISGHTALYWYRQSLGQGPEFLIYFQGTGAADDSGLPNDRFFAVRPEGSVSTLKIQRTERGDSAVYLCASSPGGSSDEQFFGPGTRLTVL.

This clonotype was observed a handful of times. CDR3 DNA sequence: TGTGCCAGCAGTTCGGGACAGAAGAACTATGGCTACACCTTC. Amino acid sequence: CASSSGQKNYGYTF. The V gene is TRBV6-5, the J gene TRBJ1-2; TRBD1 aligns across 7 bases. The CDR3 is made up of 14 amino acids. The ends lost 4 bases at V and 2 bases at J; junction bases unmatched: 4. The germline V gene encodes CDR1 MNHEY and CDR2 SVGAGI.

This clonotype was found many times. The chain uses TRBV7-2 and TRBJ2-3; TRBD2 matches at 10 bases. Germline V gives CDR1 SGHTA, CDR2 FQGNSA. The CDR3 consists of 15 residues. V lost 6 bases to trimming and J lost 0 bases; unmatched junction nucleotides: 3. DNA of the CDR3: TGTGCCAGCAGTATACTAGCGGGAAGCACAGATACGCAGTATTTT. Protein sequence: CASSILAGSTDTQYF.

This clonotype came up a few times. The gene calls are TRBV6-2 or TRBV6-3 and TRBJ1-1; D is possibly TRBD1 (5 bases). The CDR3 contains 12 residues. V lost 6 bases, J lost 6 bases, and 11 bases lay in between. The germline gives CDR1 MNHEY, CDR2 SVGEGT. CDR3 sequence: CASRGQGAEAFF. Here the CDR3 DNA reads TGTGCCAGCAGAGGGCAGGGTGCTGAAGCTTTCTTT.

In regard to this clonotype: One end of the junction is discordant with germline, which a read error may explain. The chain links TRBV4-1 to TRBJ2-3; 8 bases agree with TRBD1. The germline V gene has CDR1 MGHRA and CDR2 YSYEKL. This CDR3 has 17 amino acids. CDR3 sequence (DNA): TGCGCCGGCAGCCAAGATTCGACAGGGGTGGAGAGAGATACGCAGTATTTT. Amino acid sequence: CAGSQDSTGVERDTQYF.

This clonotype was observed a few times. The rearrangement uses TRBV7-3 and TRBJ2-5; TRBD1 is a possible D gene (8 bases). Germline CDR1 SGHTA, CDR2 FQGTGA. The V and J ends lost 5 bases and 3 bases respectively, with 13 bases between them. CDR3 length equals 14 residues. CDR3 sequence: CASSQQGGEETQYF. CDR3 nucleotide sequence: TGTGCCAGCAGCCAACAGGGGGGGGAAGAGACCCAGTACTTC.

This clonotype was detected only a few times. V gene TRBV7-9 combines with J gene TRBJ1-1, with D perhaps TRBD1 (5 bases). Germline V gene data show CDR1 as SEHNR and CDR2 as FQNEAQ (reference sequence). This CDR3 has 19 amino acids. Trimming cost V 5 bases and J 1 base, with 26 bases left between them. Here the CDR3 DNA reads TGTGCCAGCAGCCTACCGAACACCCGGGACGGGTTATCGAACACTGAAGCTTTCTTT. This sequence encodes CASSLPNTRDGLSNTEAFF. The full variable domain, in which reference TRBV7-9 and TRBJ1-1 provide the parts outside the CDR3, is DTGVSQNPRHKITKRGQNVTFRCDPISEHNRLYWYRQTLGQGPEFLTYFQNEAQLEKSRLLSDRFSAERPKGSFSTLEIQRTEQGDSAMYLCASSLPNTRDGLSNTEAFFGQGTRLTVV.

The chain couples TRBV6-6 to TRBJ1-5; D possibly corresponds to TRBD1 (5 bases). Trimming left V 7 bases short and J 2 bases short, with 21 bases between. The CDR3 spans 17 residues. Germline loops: CDR1 MNHNY, CDR2 SVGAGI (reference sequence). CDR3 nucleotides: TGTGCCAGCACCGAACCCGGGGGTTCTAGACGCAATCAGCCCCAGCATTTT. Translation: CASTEPGGSRRNQPQHF.

A few counts support this clonotype. This chain connects TRBV10-3 to TRBJ1-2; TRBD1 matches 7 bases. Germline-derived CDR1 and CDR2 are ENHRY and SYGVKD. The CDR3 has 15 amino acids. The junction had 3 bases not matched to a gene; V was cut back by 2 bases and J by 0 bases. CDR3 nucleotides: TGTGCCATCAGTGAGAGGACAGGCTCTAACTATGGCTACACCTTC. Its protein product is CAISERTGSNYGYTF.

The J gene is TRBJ2-6, the V gene TRBV5-1; no clear D. Between the trimmed V and J ends, which lost 4 bases and 0 bases, there was a span of 17 bases. Per the germline V gene, CDR1 is SGHRS and CDR2 is YFSETQ. The CDR3 is 18 amino acids. CDR3 bases: TGCGCCAGCAGCCCGACCCGTGTGACCCACTCTGGGGCCAACGTCCTGACTTTC. It codes for CASSPTRVTHSGANVLTF.

This clonotype has only a few counts. The rearrangement links TRBV2 to TRBJ1-2; D gene uncertain. Trimming cost V 6 bases and J 2 bases, with 4 bases left between them. The CDR3 is made up of 11 amino acids. Germline CDR1 and CDR2: SNHLY and FYNNEI. CDR3 sequence: CASRDNYGYTF. The CDR3 region has the DNA TGTGCCAGCAGAGACAACTATGGCTACACCTTC.

This clonotype came up a few times. This chain links TRBV4-3 with TRBJ2-7; 10 nucleotides match TRBD1. CDR3 size: 16 residues. Trimming took 5 bases from V and 6 from J; bases not matched to a gene: 13. Germline V gene data show CDR1 as LGHNA and CDR2 as YSLEER. The CDR3 DNA is TGCGCCAGCAGCAGACACATCCGGGACAGGGGCAGCGAGCAGTACTTC. This codes for CASSRHIRDRGSEQYF.

The V gene is TRBV5-4, the J gene TRBJ2-5; D is possibly TRBD1 or TRBD2 (5 bases each). Germline CDR1 reads SGHNT; CDR2 reads YYREEE (reference sequence). The CDR3 totals 14 residues. V was pared by 4 bases and J by 5 bases, with 15 bases between. The DNA of the CDR3 is TGTGCCAGCAGCGAGGGGAGTTTGAGGGAGACCCAGTACTTC. Its protein is CASSEGSLRETQYF. The variable domain in full, with the rest retrieved from reference TRBV5-4 and TRBJ2-5, is ETGVTQSPTHLIKTRGQQVTLRCSSQSGHNTVSWYQQALGQGPQFIFQYYREEENGRGNFPPRFSGLQFPNYSSELNVNALELDDSALYLCASSEGSLRETQYFGPGTRLLVL.

This clonotype occurred a few times. The chain carries TRBV7-2 and TRBJ2-3; D may be TRBD2 (6 bases). This CDR3 is 18 amino acids long. Looked up from germline, CDR1 is SGHTA and CDR2 is FQGNSA. V lost 1 base to trimming and J lost 6 bases, with 23 bases between them. CDR3 nucleotides: TGTGCCAGCAGCTTAGAGTGGAGGGAGCGGCTCTCTTACGATACGCAGTATTTT. The encoded protein is CASSLEWRERLSYDTQYF.

The genes are TRBV6-2 or TRBV6-3 and TRBJ2-1; 10 bases line up with TRBD2. The V and J ends lost 6 bases and 13 bases, in that order; junction bases with no gene match: 15. Looked up from germline, CDR1 is MNHEY and CDR2 is SVGEGT. CDR3 length equals 15 residues. CDR3 loop: CASRDRVAGGRGQFF. DNA for the CDR3: TGTGCCAGCAGAGACCGGGTAGCGGGAGGCCGGGGCCAGTTCTTC.

This rearrangement joins TRBV6-5 to TRBJ1-3; D ambiguous. Trimming cost V 6 bases and J 0 bases, with 12 bases left between them. CDR1 and CDR2 (germline): MNHEY, SVGAGI. The CDR3 loop spans 15 amino acids. CDR3 in amino acids: CASRHEALSGNTIYF. CDR3 coding DNA: TGTGCCAGCAGACACGAGGCCCTCTCTGGAAACACCATATATTTT.

There are a few counts of this clonotype. The V gene is TRBV6-4, the J gene TRBJ2-7; D ambiguous. CDR1 and CDR2 (germline): MRHNA, SNTAGT. CDR3 length: 12 amino acids. CDR3 sequence (DNA): TGTGCTCGCACCCTTAGCTCCTACGAGCAGTACGTC. Amino acid sequence: CARTLSSYEQYV.

This chain connects TRBV20-1 to TRBJ2-5; tentative D call: TRBD2 (6 bases). The V gene lost 0 bases and the J gene lost 7 bases, with 21 bases spanning the gap. CDR3 length: 16 amino acids. Germline V gene lookup returns CDR1 DFQATT and CDR2 SNEGSKA (reference sequence). The CDR3 DNA sequence: TGCAGTGCTAGAGATTCTGTAGACCCCCGGGGGACGACCCAGTACTTC. Its translation is CSARDSVDPRGTTQYF.

This clonotype was recorded a few times. J is TRBJ2-7 and V is TRBV20-1, with 7 bases aligning to TRBD1. CDR1 and CDR2 (germline): DFQATT, SNEGSKA (reference sequence). The CDR3 loop spans 13 amino acids. With V trimmed by 5 bases and J by 3 bases, 7 bases remained unmatched. The CDR3 DNA reads as TGCAGTGCTGCAGGACAGGCCCTCTACGAGCAGTACTTC. Its translation is CSAAGQALYEQYF.

This clonotype was seen a handful of times. The V and J genes are TRBV28 and TRBJ1-5, with TRBD1 matching over 10 bases. With V trimmed by 1 base and J by 2 bases, 2 bases remained unmatched. The CDR3 runs 16 residues. Germline CDR1 MDHEN, CDR2 SYDVKM. CDR3 sequence: CASSLFGTGGNQPQHF. DNA for the CDR3: TGTGCCAGCAGTTTATTTGGGACAGGGGGCAATCAGCCCCAGCATTTT.